The rows below give T cell receptor beta chains drawn from one sample of a study of CD4 T cells in relation to SARS-CoV-2 and coronaviruses. These receptors have no known antigen. Here immunoSEQ multiplex PCR was the method, and the copy in TCRdb shows in-frame clones only, minus some. The data hold tens of thousands of clones, with 75% to 80% observed a single time. Sequencing input: CD4+ T cells from PBMCs, cultured in vitro. The receptor source for this set is a human donor in good health. CDR3s include the opening cysteine and the closing phenylalanine or tryptophan. The order of the fields is V gene, J gene, clone size, D gene, CDR3 protein, CDR3 DNA. The D gene is left open where the match is weak. Rows may omit the clone size; those that give it use once, few, many or a size class.

V gene: TRBV11-2
J gene: TRBJ1-1
clone size: .
D gene: .
CDR3 protein: CASSLGLGSEAFF
CDR3 DNA: TGTGCCAGCAGCTTAGGTTTGGGCTCTGAAGCTTTCTTT

V gene: TRBV5-3
J gene: TRBJ1-5
clone size: .
D gene: TRBD1
CDR3 protein: CARSLADRANNQPQHF
CDR3 DNA: TGTGCCAGAAGCTTGGCCGACAGGGCGAACAATCAGCCCCAGCATTTT

V gene: TRBV10-3
J gene: TRBJ1-1
clone size: .
D gene: .
CDR3 protein: CAISGNTEAFF
CDR3 DNA: TGTGCCATCAGTGGGAACACTGAAGCTTTCTTT

V gene: TRBV5-1
J gene: TRBJ2-4
clone size: .
D gene: TRBD1
CDR3 protein: CASSLSGGPQNIQYF
CDR3 DNA: TGCGCCAGCAGCTTGTCAGGGGGCCCCCAAAACATTCAGTACTTC

V gene: TRBV3-1/TRBV3-2
J gene: TRBJ1-2
clone size: few
D gene: TRBD1
CDR3 protein: CASSPAGGSNYGYTF
CDR3 DNA: TGTGCCAGCAGCCCGGCAGGGGGAAGTAACTATGGCTACACCTTC

V gene: TRBV12-3/TRBV12-4
J gene: TRBJ1-1
clone size: .
D gene: .
CDR3 protein: CASSFGGATEAFF
CDR3 DNA: TGTGCCAGCAGTTTTGGGGGAGCGACTGAAGCTTTCTTT

V gene: TRBV2
J gene: TRBJ2-2
clone size: .
D gene: TRBD2
CDR3 protein: CASSDGTSGTGELFF
CDR3 DNA: TGTGCCAGCAGTGATGGCACTAGCGGGACCGGGGAGCTGTTTTTT

V gene: TRBV7-9
J gene: TRBJ2-7
clone size: few
D gene: .
CDR3 protein: CASSPSRDTPREQYF
CDR3 DNA: TGTGCCAGCAGCCCAAGTCGGGACACCCCCAGAGAGCAGTACTTC

V gene: TRBV10-3
J gene: TRBJ1-2
clone size: .
D gene: .
CDR3 protein: CAISKTDGYTF
CDR3 DNA: TGTGCCATCAGCAAAACAGATGGCTACACCTTC

V gene: TRBV29-1
J gene: TRBJ2-1
clone size: .
D gene: TRBD2
CDR3 protein: CSVGTSRSSYNEQFF
CDR3 DNA: TGCAGCGTAGGGACTAGCCGAAGCTCCTACAATGAGCAGTTCTTC

V gene: TRBV24-1
J gene: TRBJ2-7
clone size: .
D gene: TRBD2
CDR3 protein: CATSGPSGVEGKNEQYF
CDR3 DNA: TGTGCCACCAGTGGGCCCAGCGGGGTGGAGGGAAAGAACGAGCAGTACTTC

V gene: TRBV4-1
J gene: TRBJ1-4
clone size: .
D gene: .
CDR3 protein: CASSQETGGTANEKLFF
CDR3 DNA: TGCGCCAGCAGCCAAGAAACGGGGGGCACAGCTAATGAAAAACTGTTTTTT

V gene: TRBV6-5
J gene: TRBJ2-3
clone size: .
D gene: TRBD2
CDR3 protein: CASSYNRAPGGDTQYF
CDR3 DNA: TGTGCCAGCAGTTACAACCGGGCCCCGGGGGGGGATACGCAGTATTTT

V gene: TRBV19
J gene: TRBJ2-1
clone size: .
D gene: TRBD2
CDR3 protein: CASSITSGAYNEQFF
CDR3 DNA: TGTGCCAGTAGTATAACTAGCGGGGCGTACAATGAGCAGTTCTTC

V gene: TRBV5-4
J gene: TRBJ2-7
clone size: once
D gene: TRBD1
CDR3 protein: CASSSGQGASYEQYF
CDR3 DNA: TGTGCCAGCAGCTCGGGACAGGGTGCGTCCTACGAGCAGTACTTC

V gene: TRBV19
J gene: TRBJ2-1
clone size: .
D gene: TRBD2
CDR3 protein: CASTPSGRREQFF
CDR3 DNA: TGTGCCAGTACTCCTAGCGGGAGGAGAGAGCAGTTCTTC